A single sample is the source of the 32 T cell receptor beta chains below, sequenced in a study of monozygotic twins with inflammatory bowel disease (dated by TCRdb to about 2019). The library was built by means of 5' RACE. The sequencer was an Illumina HiSeq 2500. TCRdb reprocessed the public reads and reports one entry per CDR3 protein sequence, without DNA. The sample's own table lists a few hundred thousand distinct CDR3 sequences. The leading ten clones occupy more than 4.5% of the sample. The sequenced sample was blood. These TCRs come from a human donor with ulcerative colitis or Crohn's disease, or a healthy co-twin of an affected twin (not recorded which).

This chain joins TRBV3-1 and TRBJ2-7; TCRdb gives TRBD2 as the D gene, but with no DNA this cannot be confirmed. Germline values: CDR1 LGHDT, CDR2 YNNKEL (reference sequence). The CDR3 sequence is 15 residues long. CDR3 amino acids: CASTLRASGTYEQYF.

This chain links TRBV7-2 with TRBJ2-1. The CDR3 covers 11 residues. Germline CDR1 is SGHTA and CDR2 is FQGNSA. CDR3: CASSFQSEQFF.

This sequence joins TRBV7-2 and TRBJ2-2. This CDR3 contains 15 residues. The germline gives CDR1 SGHTA, CDR2 FQGNSA. CDR3 region: CASSLVNSNTGELFF.

The rearrangement uses TRBV6-5 and TRBJ1-1; TCRdb designates TRBD1, a call that cannot be tested without DNA. Per the germline V gene, CDR1 is MNHEY and CDR2 is SVGAGI. There are 12 residues in the CDR3. CDR3 sequence: CASTARDLEAFF.

This chain joins TRBV2 and TRBJ1-2. CDR1 and CDR2 (germline): SNHLY, FYNNEI. The CDR3 has 14 residues. The CDR3 sequence is CASSGLAGQAGYTF.

This chain links TRBV12-3 or TRBV12-4 with TRBJ2-2. The CDR3 covers 18 residues. CDR3 residues: CASSSPSSRIPNTGELFF.

CDR3 protein: CASSSIAGGLNEQFF. V gene TRBV5-1 combines with J gene TRBJ2-1; TCRdb selects TRBD2, and the lack of DNA leaves this call unchecked. Germline loops: CDR1 SGHRS, CDR2 YFSETQ. The length of the CDR3 is 15 residues.

The chain combines TRBV7-2 with TRBJ1-1; the TCRdb call, TRBD1, lacks DNA for checking. This CDR3 has 14 amino acids. Germline V lookup: CDR1 SGHTA, CDR2 FQGNSA. CDR3 loop: CASSPDRENTEAFF.

The V gene is TRBV20-1, the J gene TRBJ2-7; TCRdb names TRBD1, which stays unverified in the absence of DNA. The CDR3 runs to 13 residues. Germline assignment: CDR1 DFQATT and CDR2 SNEGSKA (reference sequence). CDR3 in amino acids: CSARGQYSYEQYF.

The chain combines TRBV12-3 or TRBV12-4 with TRBJ2-7. This CDR3 has 13 residues. The CDR3 here is CASRLDGAYEQYF.

The chain employs TRBV9 and TRBJ2-1; the TCRdb D gene call, TRBD1, has no DNA to confirm it. CDR1 is SGDLS and CDR2 is YYNGEE in the germline V gene. This CDR3 comprises 14 residues. The CDR3 spells CASSVAGVNNEQFF.

This sequence joins TRBV7-3 and TRBJ2-3; TCRdb outputs TRBD1, but without DNA this stays unchecked. The CDR3 runs to 15 residues. The germline V gene encodes CDR1 SGHTA and CDR2 FQGTGA. The CDR3 protein is CASSLTGGATDTQYF.

The chain uses TRBV12-3 or TRBV12-4 and TRBJ1-3; without DNA, the TCRdb call of TRBD1 cannot be checked. The CDR3 extends over 13 amino acids. Here the CDR3 reads CASAGTEGNTIYF.

The chain recombines TRBV3-1 with TRBJ1-3. CDR3 length: 15 residues. Looked up from germline, CDR1 is LGHDT and CDR2 is YNNKEL (reference sequence). The CDR3 reads CASSQDLNSGNTIYF.

The rearrangement uses TRBV20-1 and TRBJ2-5; the D call from TCRdb, TRBD1, cannot be confirmed without DNA. The CDR3 is made up of 12 amino acids. Germline lookup yields CDR1 DFQATT and CDR2 SNEGSKA (reference sequence). CDR3 amino acids: CSARRGGETQYF.

CDR3 sequence: CASTRDRIYGYTF. V gene TRBV12-3 or TRBV12-4 combines with J gene TRBJ1-2; TCRdb gives TRBD1 as the D gene, but with no DNA this cannot be confirmed. This CDR3 has 13 residues.

The chain carries TRBV6-5 and TRBJ1-2. Germline CDR1 and CDR2: MNHEY and SVGAGI. This CDR3 comprises 13 residues. The chain's CDR3 is CASSYVGFSGYTF.

The chain joins TRBV5-1 to TRBJ2-2; as DNA is missing, the TRBD1 call by TCRdb cannot be tested. The CDR3 consists of 15 residues. The V gene's germline CDR1 is SGHRS and CDR2 YFSETQ. The CDR3 reads CASSRGQGIPGELFF.

The J gene is TRBJ2-7, the V gene TRBV7-9; there is no DNA to check the TCRdb D call of TRBD1. This CDR3 is 15 amino acids long. From germline, CDR1 is SEHNR and CDR2 FQNEAQ (reference sequence). The chain's CDR3 is CASSYTGQGIDEQYF.

The J gene is TRBJ2-2, the V gene TRBV7-3; TCRdb's D gene call, TRBD1, goes unchecked for lack of DNA. CDR3 length equals 14 residues. Germline CDR1 is SGHTA and CDR2 is FQGTGA. The CDR3 region is CASRKQGNTGELFF.

The V gene is TRBV27, the J gene TRBJ2-1; TCRdb's assignment of TRBD1 cannot be checked, as there is no DNA. The CDR3 runs 13 residues. Germline V CDR1 and CDR2: MNHEY, SMNVEV (reference sequence). This CDR3 reads CASSEGAYNEQFF.

This sequence joins TRBV29-1 and TRBJ2-1; TCRdb's D gene call, TRBD2, goes unchecked for lack of DNA. The CDR3 length is 13 residues. Looked up from germline, CDR1 is SQVTM and CDR2 is ANQGSEA. This CDR3 is CSVELAANNEQFF.

V usage is TRBV5-1 and J usage is TRBJ2-3. CDR1 and CDR2 (germline): SGHRS, YFSETQ. This CDR3 has 14 amino acids. CDR3 amino acids: CASSWDRGADTQYF.

The rearrangement links TRBV6-2 or TRBV6-3 to TRBJ1-1. Germline V gene data show CDR1 as MNHEY and CDR2 as SVGEGT. The CDR3 runs 12 residues. CDR3 sequence reads: CASSYPSRGAFF.

The chain uses TRBV7-2 and TRBJ2-3; TCRdb proposes TRBD1, but this gene call is untestable without DNA. The germline CDR1 and CDR2 sequences are SGHTA and FQGNSA. The CDR3 spans 13 residues. CDR3 sequence: CASSPRGGATQYF.

The V call is TRBV5-5, the J call TRBJ2-5; TCRdb designates TRBD2, a call that cannot be tested without DNA. Per the germline V gene, CDR1 is SGHKS and CDR2 is YYEKEE (reference sequence). There are 18 residues in the CDR3. CDR3 amino acids: CASSLGFSSGGTQETQYF.

The V call is TRBV5-6, the J call TRBJ2-5; the TRBD2 assignment by TCRdb is unverifiable without DNA. The CDR3 runs to 14 residues. Germline V gives CDR1 SGHDT, CDR2 YYEEEE. CDR3 sequence: CASSLWGLVGTQYF. The complete variable domain, with remaining parts taken from reference TRBV5-6 and TRBJ2-5, reads DAGVTQSPTHLIKTRGQQVTLRCSPKSGHDTVSWYQQALGQGPQFIFQYYEEEERQRGNFPDRFSGHQFPNYSSELNVNALLLGDSALYLCASSLWGLVGTQYFGPGTRLLVL.

This chain joins TRBV24-1 and TRBJ2-7. Looked up from germline, CDR1 is KGHDR and CDR2 is SFDVKD. The CDR3 sequence is 14 residues long. The CDR3: CATSGGRSPYEQYF.

The genes are TRBV6-1 and TRBJ1-1; TCRdb's D gene call, TRBD1, goes unchecked for lack of DNA. The CDR3 totals 14 residues. CDR1 and CDR2 (germline): MNHNS, SASEGT. CDR3 residues: CASSQNRGGTEAFF.

The rearrangement joins TRBV6-5 to TRBJ2-1; TCRdb picks TRBD2, but there is no DNA to check that call. Germline V gene sequence: CDR1 MNHEY, CDR2 SVGAGI. The CDR3 is 16 residues long. The CDR3 loop reads CASSSFLAGDFNEQFF.

The genes are TRBV7-9 and TRBJ2-1. Per germline, CDR1 SEHNR and CDR2 FQNEAQ (reference sequence). CDR3 length: 11 residues. The CDR3: CASSASNEQFF.

The chain links TRBV12-3 or TRBV12-4 to TRBJ2-3; there is no DNA to check the TCRdb D call of TRBD1. The CDR3 is 15 residues long. This CDR3 reads CASSSTGVGTDTQYF.